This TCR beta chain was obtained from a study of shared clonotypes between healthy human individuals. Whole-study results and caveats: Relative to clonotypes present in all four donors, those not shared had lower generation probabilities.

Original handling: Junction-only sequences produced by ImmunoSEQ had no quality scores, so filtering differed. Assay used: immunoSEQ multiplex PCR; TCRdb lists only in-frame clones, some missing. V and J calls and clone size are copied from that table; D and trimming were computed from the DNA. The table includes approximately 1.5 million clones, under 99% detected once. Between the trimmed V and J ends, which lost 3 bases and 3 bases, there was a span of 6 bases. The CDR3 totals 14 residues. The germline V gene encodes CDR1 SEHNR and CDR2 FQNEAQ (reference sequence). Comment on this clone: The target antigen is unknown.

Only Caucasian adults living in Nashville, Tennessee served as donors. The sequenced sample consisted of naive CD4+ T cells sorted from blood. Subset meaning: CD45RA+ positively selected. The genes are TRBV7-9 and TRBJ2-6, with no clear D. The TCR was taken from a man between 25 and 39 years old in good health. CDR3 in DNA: TGTGCCAGCAGCTTTTGGGATGGGGCCAACGTCCTGACTTTC. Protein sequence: CASSFWDGANVLTF.